This T cell receptor (beta chain) was sequenced during a study of shared clonotypes between healthy human individuals. Profiling relied on immunoSEQ multiplex PCR, and the TCRdb table lists in-frame clones only, not all of them. The data show under 650,000 clones, 90% to 97% seen once. The donors, healthy adults who were HIV-negative, had experienced no recent acute infections or vaccinations. The CDR3 sequence is 14 residues long. The trim removed 4 bases at V and 3 bases at J, leaving 3 bases unmatched. Germline V gene lookup returns CDR1 KGHSY and CDR2 FQNENV. The sequence was obtained from a woman aged 25 to 45 in good health. Sequenced sample: naive CD4+ T cells sorted from blood. Described subset: CD45RA+ positively selected. The rearrangement joins TRBV16 to TRBJ2-7; 10 nucleotides align to TRBD1. CDR3 DNA sequence: TGTGCCAGCAGCCGGGACAGGGGCGTCTACGAGCAGTACTTC. This codes for CASSRDRGVYEQYF.